The 29 T cell receptor beta chains below come from one sample, sequenced in a study of cytomegalovirus exposure and HLA in healthy donors. In the PCR, 60 Vbeta and 13 Jbeta primers were used. The protocol was immunoSEQ multiplex PCR, while the TCRdb copy is restricted to in-frame clones and leaves out a portion. The sample consists of 150,000 to 200,000 clones, approximately 12% of them appearing once. What was sequenced was PBMCs. The receptors were sampled from a man between 50 and 59 years old in good health and CMV-seropositive.

The rearrangement joins TRBV5-5 to TRBJ2-1; 7 bases are a match to TRBD2. Germline values: CDR1 SGHKS, CDR2 YYEKEE (reference sequence). V dropped 2 bases and J dropped 12; count of bases not matched to a gene: 14. The CDR3 consists of 15 residues. In nucleotides, the CDR3 is TGTGCCAGCAGCTTCCAGACTAGCCACCCCAAAGGGCAGTTCTTC. Its protein product is CASSFQTSHPKGQFF.

The chain is built from TRBV27 and TRBJ2-2; maybe TRBD1 (6 bases). This CDR3 region has 13 residues. Trimming cost V 7 bases and J 8 bases, with 14 bases left between them. Looked up from germline, CDR1 is MNHEY and CDR2 is SMNVEV (reference sequence). For the CDR3, the DNA is TGTGCCAGCACCCCACAGGGATGGGGGGAGCTGTTTTTT. It encodes CASTPQGWGELFF.

This clone was recorded a few times. The chain uses TRBV7-9 and TRBJ1-3; 8 nucleotides match TRBD1. V trimming: 2 bases; J trimming: 0 bases; junction bases outside the gene matches: 9. This CDR3 is 18 amino acids long. CDR1 SEHNR and CDR2 FQNEAQ come from the germline V gene (reference sequence). The CDR3 coding sequence is TGTGCCAGCAGCTTAACGGGGATGGGACAGGACTCTGGAAACACCATATATTTT. It yields the protein CASSLTGMGQDSGNTIYF.

The chain carries TRBV9 and TRBJ2-7; a weak D match, TRBD2 (5 bases). The CDR3 extends over 13 amino acids. The germline V gene encodes CDR1 SGDLS and CDR2 YYNGEE. The V gene lost 2 bases and the J gene lost 7 bases, with 13 bases spanning the gap. The CDR3 region is CASSVSGLGEQYF. The CDR3 DNA reads TGTGCCAGCAGCGTGAGCGGTCTCGGGGAGCAGTACTTC. The full variable domain, its missing parts supplied by reference TRBV9 and TRBJ2-7, is DSGVTQTPKHLITATGQRVTLRCSPRSGDLSVYWYQQSLDQGLQFLIQYYNGEERAKGNILERFSAQQFPDLHSELNLSSLELGDSALYFCASSVSGLGEQYFGPGTRLTVT.

This clone was observed a handful of times. CDR3 bases: TGTGCCAGCAGTCTCAGACAGGGACATCAGCCCCAGCATTTT. Translation gives CASSLRQGHQPQHF. The V call is TRBV6-6, the J call TRBJ1-5; 7 bases are shared with TRBD1. J lost 5 bases, V lost 5 bases, and 6 bases had no gene match. The CDR3 is made up of 14 amino acids. Germline lookup yields CDR1 MNHNY and CDR2 SVGAGI (reference sequence).

The table lists this clone with a few counts. J is TRBJ1-1 and V is TRBV28; maybe TRBD1 (5 bases). The CDR3 is 15 residues long. Germline V gene lookup returns CDR1 MDHEN and CDR2 SYDVKM. V lost 4 bases and J 0 bases, leaving 12 bases between the germline ends. The CDR3 DNA reads as TGTGCCAGCAGTTCCCCGGCAGGGATGAACACTGAAGCTTTCTTT. It specifies CASSSPAGMNTEAFF.

This clone appeared a few times. This chain links TRBV7-9 with TRBJ1-2, with D perhaps TRBD1 (6 bases). Trimming pared 3 bases from V and 5 bases from J, leaving 13 bases between. The CDR3 totals 14 residues. Germline CDR1 and CDR2: SEHNR and FQNEAQ (reference sequence). Here the CDR3 DNA reads TGTGCCAGCAGCTTCTTGGACAGAGAATATGGCTACACCTTC. Its translation: CASSFLDREYGYTF.

The rearrangement uses TRBV9 and TRBJ2-2; 7 bases map to TRBD2. The CDR3 has 16 amino acids. CDR1 and CDR2 from the germline V gene are SGDLS and YYNGEE. The trim removed 0 bases at V and 5 bases at J, leaving 7 bases unmatched. The CDR3 loop reads CASSVGAAGSTGELFF. In DNA form, the CDR3 reads TGTGCCAGCAGCGTAGGAGCAGCGGGGTCAACCGGGGAGCTGTTTTTT.

The gene calls are TRBV6-6 and TRBJ2-7; D gene unclear. The germline V gene has CDR1 MNHNY and CDR2 SVGAGI (reference sequence). This CDR3 spans 12 amino acids. The germline V and J ends were trimmed by 5 bases and 3 bases, with 8 bases remaining between them. Written as DNA, the CDR3 is TGTGCCAGCAGTCCCCGAGACTACGAGCAGTACTTC. Translated, it gives CASSPRDYEQYF.

The rearrangement joins TRBV4-1 to TRBJ1-2, with D uncertain. Per the germline V gene, CDR1 is MGHRA and CDR2 is YSYEKL. V was cut by 1 base and J by 1 base, with 10 bases left in between. The CDR3 has 15 amino acids. The CDR3 coding sequence is TGCGCCAGCAGCCAAGCTGAGACATTTAACTATGGCTACACCTTC. As protein: CASSQAETFNYGYTF.

In its sample, this clone was seen a few times. The V call is TRBV6-5, the J call TRBJ2-7; a weak D match, TRBD2 (6 bases). The germline V gene encodes CDR1 MNHEY and CDR2 SVGAGI. This CDR3 has 13 residues. With 0 bases removed from V and 9 bases from J, the gap between germline ends came to 12 bases. CDR3 region: CASSYSGGLGQYF. CDR3 in DNA: TGTGCCAGCAGTTACTCGGGGGGTTTGGGGCAGTACTTC.

Of note for this clone: One end of the junction fails to match germline, which may point to a read error. V usage is TRBV4-3 and J usage is TRBJ1-2, with D possibly TRBD1 on 5 matching bases. This CDR3 is built from 15 residues. Germline V gene lookup returns CDR1 LGHNA and CDR2 YSLEER. In DNA form, the CDR3 reads TGCGCCAGCAGCCAAGATGTAGGGGCGAACTATTGCTACACCTTC. Protein: CASSQDVGANYCYTF.

The rearrangement uses TRBV7-3 and TRBJ2-5, with a tentative D call TRBD1 (5 bases). V was clipped by 2 bases and J by 5 bases, with 9 bases between them. The CDR3 consists of 13 residues. The germline V gene encodes CDR1 SGHTA and CDR2 FQGTGA. Here the CDR3 reads CASSLVGDETQYF. The CDR3 DNA follows: TGTGCCAGCAGCTTAGTAGGGGATGAGACCCAGTACTTC.

Here the CDR3 DNA reads TGTGCCAGCAGCTTAATCGGGGACAATCAGCCCCAGCATTTT. It translates to CASSLIGDNQPQHF. The chain recombines TRBV5-4 with TRBJ1-5; no firm D call. The length of the CDR3 is 14 residues. Deletions cut 2 bases from V and 3 bases from J, with 9 bases between. Germline V gene sequence: CDR1 SGHNT, CDR2 YYREEE (reference sequence).

V and J are TRBV6-5 and TRBJ2-7; a possible D gene is TRBD1 (6 bases). This CDR3 has 13 amino acids. Germline V gene data show CDR1 as MNHEY and CDR2 as SVGAGI. V was clipped by 5 bases and J by 4 bases, with 12 bases between them. The CDR3: CASSPGQKYEQYF. In nucleotides, the CDR3 is TGTGCCAGCAGTCCCGGACAGAAGTACGAGCAGTACTTC.

There are a few counts of this clone. The chain combines TRBV7-2 with TRBJ1-6; TRBD1 is a possible D gene (6 bases). From germline, CDR1 is SGHTA and CDR2 FQGNSA. The CDR3 runs 19 residues. Trimming took 2 bases from V and 0 from J, leaving 17 bases between them. The CDR3 nucleotides read TGTGCCAGCAGCTTAAGGCTCACAGGGTTGGGCTCCTATAATTCACCCCTCCACTTT. Translated: CASSLRLTGLGSYNSPLHF.

This clone was counted a few times. The chain uses TRBV6-5 and TRBJ1-5; 7 positions match TRBD1. V trimming: 6 bases; J trimming: 9 bases; junction bases outside the gene matches: 11. CDR3 length: 14 residues. CDR1 is MNHEY, CDR2 SVGAGI, per germline. DNA for the CDR3: TGTGCCAGCAGAACTGGACAGGCCGCCGGGCCCCAGCATTTT. It encodes CASRTGQAAGPQHF.

There are a few counts of this clone. The V call is TRBV28, the J call TRBJ2-5, with D perhaps matching TRBD1 (5 bases). CDR1 and CDR2 from the germline V gene are MDHEN and SYDVKM. The CDR3 has 14 residues. The V and J ends lost 5 bases and 4 bases respectively, with 14 bases between them. The CDR3 coding sequence is TGTGCCAGCAGTATGCAGGGTTTACGAGAGACCCAGTACTTC. Amino acids: CASSMQGLRETQYF.

This chain links TRBV4-1 with TRBJ1-2, with 7 bases identical to TRBD1. The V gene end was trimmed by 4 bases and the J gene end by 0 bases; junction bases not matched to a gene: 5. Germline CDR1 reads MGHRA; CDR2 reads YSYEKL. This CDR3 contains 15 residues. In DNA, the CDR3 is TGCGCCAGCAGCCCCCAGGGGGGAGCTAACTATGGCTACACCTTC. Translating it yields CASSPQGGANYGYTF.

The chain couples TRBV11-2 to TRBJ1-1, with a weak D call TRBD1 (5 bases). CDR3 length equals 14 residues. In germline, CDR1 is SGHAT, CDR2 FQNNGV. V lost 4 bases and J lost 6, with 15 bases in between. CDR3 bases: TGTGCCAGCAGCTCCCAGAACCCGGGGGCTGAAGCTTTCTTT. It codes for CASSSQNPGAEAFF. Using reference TRBV11-2 and TRBJ1-1 for the parts outside the CDR3, the full variable domain is EAGVAQSPRYKIIEKRQSVAFWCNPISGHATLYWYQQILGQGPKLLIQFQNNGVVDDSQLPKDRFSAERLKGVDSTLKIQPAKLEDSAVYLCASSSQNPGAEAFFGQGTRLTVV.

J is TRBJ2-1 and V is TRBV9; 8 bases agree with TRBD2. CDR1 is SGDLS and CDR2 is YYNGEE in the germline V gene. V was pared by 4 bases and J by 4 bases, with 10 bases of the junction left unmatched. This CDR3 has 16 residues. The CDR3 protein is CASSLNRGGAYNEQFF. As DNA, the CDR3 is TGTGCCAGCAGCTTAAATCGGGGGGGGGCTTACAATGAGCAGTTCTTC.

The rearrangement links TRBV5-6 to TRBJ1-5; 7 nucleotides align to TRBD1. The CDR3 has 18 amino acids. Germline CDR1 SGHDT, CDR2 YYEEEE. V lost 3 bases and J lost 1; bases outside the gene matches: 13. CDR3: CASSSLTATGASNQPQHF. The CDR3 DNA reads TGTGCCAGCAGCTCACTCACGGCAACAGGGGCCAGCAATCAGCCCCAGCATTTT.

The genes are TRBV6-5 and TRBJ2-5; 10 bases align to TRBD1. Trimming at V came to 2 bases and at J to 7 bases, leaving 7 bases not matched to a gene. Germline lookup yields CDR1 MNHEY and CDR2 SVGAGI. This CDR3 has 15 amino acids. The CDR3 DNA reads as TGTGCCAGCAGTTACCTGACAGGGGGCACGGGGACCCAGTACTTC. It codes for CASSYLTGGTGTQYF.

Concerning this clone itself: A junction end diverges from the germline sequence, so it may reflect a read error. This chain connects TRBV12-5 to TRBJ1-5; D might be TRBD1 (5 bases). CDR1 and CDR2 from the germline V gene are LGHNT and FRNRAP. The CDR3 spans 16 residues. As DNA, the CDR3 is TGTGCTAGTGGATTGGCAGGGCTAACGTGGAATCAGCCCCAGCATTTT. This gives the protein CASGLAGLTWNQPQHF.

The CDR3 DNA reads as TGTGCCAGCAGTTTCGGGGACAGGGTTGGCTACACCTTC. It is translated as CASSFGDRVGYTF. This chain links TRBV27 with TRBJ1-2; 9 bases agree with TRBD1. The CDR3 has 13 amino acids. Trimming took 3 bases from V and 7 from J; bases not matched to a gene: 3. Germline V gives CDR1 MNHEY, CDR2 SMNVEV (reference sequence).

This clone came up a few times. This chain joins TRBV11-3 and TRBJ1-6, with D possibly TRBD1 on 6 matching bases. V gave up 5 bases and J gave up 10 bases, with 18 bases separating them. CDR3 size: 15 residues. Germline loops: CDR1 SGHNT, CDR2 YENEEA. The CDR3 DNA sequence: TGTGCCAGCAGCATCCTTACAGGGAGTGTCTCACCCCTCCACTTT. As protein: CASSILTGSVSPLHF.

This chain joins TRBV7-2 and TRBJ2-4; 11 bases line up with TRBD2. Unmatched junction bases numbered 11, after V lost 4 bases and J lost 12 bases. Germline V gene sequence: CDR1 SGHTA, CDR2 FQGNSA. The CDR3 is made up of 15 amino acids. Written as DNA, the CDR3 is TGTGCCAGCAGCTATCTACTAGCGGGGGTAGGAGGTCAGTACTTC. Translated, it gives CASSYLLAGVGGQYF.

In its sample, this clone was seen a few times. The same CDR3 is also encoded by other DNA sequences in this sample. The rearrangement uses TRBV6-6 and TRBJ2-7; the D gene is possibly TRBD1 (6 bases). The CDR3 runs 12 residues. V lost 5 bases and J 5 bases, leaving 10 bases between the germline ends. Germline CDR1 reads MNHNY; CDR2 reads SVGAGI (reference sequence). This CDR3 reads CASSRTEDEQYV. The CDR3 nucleotides are TGTGCCAGCAGTCGGACAGAAGACGAGCAGTACGTC.

The gene calls are TRBV7-6 and TRBJ1-4; D is undetermined. There are 15 residues in the CDR3. Trimming cost V 0 bases and J 4 bases, with 9 bases left between them. Germline V gene data show CDR1 as SGHVS and CDR2 as FNYEAQ. CDR3 DNA sequence: TGTGCCAGCAGCTTAGCGCACAGCTATAATGAAAAACTGTTTTTT. It is translated as CASSLAHSYNEKLFF.